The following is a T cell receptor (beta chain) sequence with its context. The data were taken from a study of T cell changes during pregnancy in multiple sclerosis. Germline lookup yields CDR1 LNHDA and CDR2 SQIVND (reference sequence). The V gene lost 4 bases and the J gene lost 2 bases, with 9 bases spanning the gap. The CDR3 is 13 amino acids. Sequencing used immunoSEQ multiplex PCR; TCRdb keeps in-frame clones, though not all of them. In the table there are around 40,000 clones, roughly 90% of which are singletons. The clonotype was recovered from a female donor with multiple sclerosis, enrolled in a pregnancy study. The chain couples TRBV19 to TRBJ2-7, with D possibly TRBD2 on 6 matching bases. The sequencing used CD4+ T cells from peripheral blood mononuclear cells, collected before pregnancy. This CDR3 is CASSRGLTYEQYF. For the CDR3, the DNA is TGTGCCAGTAGTAGGGGACTGACCTACGAGCAGTACTTC. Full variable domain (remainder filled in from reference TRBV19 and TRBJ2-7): DGGITQSPKYLFRKEGQNVTLSCEQNLNHDAMYWYRQDPGQGLRLIYYSQIVNDFQKGDIAEGYSVSREKKESFPLTVTSAQKNPTAFYLCASSRGLTYEQYFGPGTRLTVT.